Below, 20 T cell receptor beta chains from the same sample are listed, as sequenced in a study of response to subunit inactivated influenza vaccine. TCRdb ran MiXCR on the RT-PCR reads and lists one entry per CDR3 protein. Here the sample spans hundreds of thousands of distinct CDR3 sequences, 7.5% to 8.5% being singletons. Sequenced here: PBMCs from blood, sampled roughly 24 months after vaccination. These receptors all stem from a man between 50 and 69 years old who received an inactivated influenza vaccine.

This clonotype was seen repeatedly, ten times or more. This chain links TRBV5-1 with TRBJ2-4; maybe TRBD1 (6 bases). V was cut by 2 bases and J by 6 bases, with 12 bases left in between. From germline, CDR1 is SGHRS and CDR2 YFSETQ. The CDR3 length is 14 residues. DNA for the CDR3: TGCGCCAGCAGCTTACAGGGTCCGAGAAACATTCAGTACTTC. Amino acids: CASSLQGPRNIQYF.

This clonotype occurred a few times. This sequence joins TRBV4-3 and TRBJ1-2; D is possibly TRBD1 (5 bases). Trimming shortened V by 0 bases and J by 5 bases, and 10 bases separated the two germline ends. Germline V CDR1 and CDR2: LGHNA, YSLEER. There are 14 residues in the CDR3. The CDR3 loop is CASSQDGDGYGYTF. The CDR3 nucleotides are TGCGCCAGCAGCCAAGACGGGGACGGTTATGGCTACACCTTC.

This clonotype was counted many times. The V gene is TRBV7-9, the J gene TRBJ2-3; TRBD2 agrees at 8 bases. The CDR3 loop spans 13 amino acids. The V gene's germline CDR1 is SEHNR and CDR2 FQNEAQ (reference sequence). Trimming at V came to 4 bases and at J to 7 bases, leaving 4 bases not matched to a gene. The CDR3 sequence is CASSSTSVYTQYF. CDR3 DNA sequence: TGTGCCAGCAGCTCGACTAGCGTGTATACGCAGTATTTT. The variable domain in full, completed from reference TRBV7-9 and TRBJ2-3, reads DTGVSQNPRHKITKRGQNVTFRCDPISEHNRLYWYRQTLGQGPEFLTYFQNEAQLEKSRLLSDRFSAERPKGSFSTLEIQRTEQGDSAMYLCASSSTSVYTQYFGPGTRLTVL.

J is TRBJ2-4 and V is TRBV7-9; a weak D match, TRBD2 (5 bases). Deletions cut 4 bases from V and 1 base from J, with 14 bases between. Looked up from germline, CDR1 is SEHNR and CDR2 is FQNEAQ (reference sequence). This CDR3 contains 16 residues. In nucleotides, the CDR3 is TGTGCCAGCAGCTCTCTGGACTCCACGGCCAAAAACATTCAGTACTTC. It codes for CASSSLDSTAKNIQYF.

As to this clonotype: The junction does not match germline at one end; this may be a read error. This chain uses TRBV6-1 with TRBJ2-3, with D tentatively TRBD2 (5 bases). Per the germline V gene, CDR1 is MNHNS and CDR2 is SASEGT. CDR3 length: 13 residues. The CDR3 DNA sequence: TGTGCCAGCAGTGAAGTCCTCCGGGCCCCTAGCCTCTTT. Its protein is CASSEVLRAPSLF.

This clonotype was observed many times. The V gene is TRBV3-1, the J gene TRBJ2-7, with D unresolved. Germline CDR1 reads LGHDT; CDR2 reads YNNKEL (reference sequence). The CDR3 covers 13 residues. The V gene lost 0 bases and the J gene lost 4 bases, with 7 bases spanning the gap. The chain's CDR3 is CASSQDDRYEQYF. CDR3 bases: TGTGCCAGCAGCCAAGATGACCGGTACGAGCAGTACTTC.

This clonotype was observed a few times. This chain links TRBV28 with TRBJ2-7; D assignment may be TRBD1 or TRBD2 (6 bases each). In germline, CDR1 is MDHEN, CDR2 SYDVKM. The V gene lost 7 bases and the J gene lost 4 bases, with 20 bases spanning the gap. This CDR3 has 15 residues. This CDR3 reads CASTKVVGGGYEQYF. The DNA of the CDR3 is TGTGCCAGCACAAAGGTGGTGGGGGGCGGGTACGAGCAGTACTTC.

At least ten counts were recorded for this clonotype. The CDR3 DNA follows: TGCGCCAGCAGCTTGGTGGGACAGGGGTATTCACCCCTCCACTTT. Translating it yields CASSLVGQGYSPLHF. J is TRBJ1-6 and V is TRBV5-1; 10 bases match TRBD1. CDR1 and CDR2 (germline): SGHRS, YFSETQ. CDR3 length equals 15 residues. The junction had 2 bases not matched to a gene; V was cut back by 0 bases and J by 8 bases. The full variable domain, rest sourced from reference TRBV5-1 and TRBJ1-6, is KAGVTQTPRYLIKTRGQQVTLSCSPISGHRSVSWYQQTPGQGLQFLFEYFSETQRNKGNFPGRFSGRQFSNSRSEMNVSTLELGDSALYLCASSLVGQGYSPLHFGNGTRLTVT.

The chain joins TRBV28 to TRBJ2-4; weak D call: TRBD1 (5 bases). CDR1 is MDHEN and CDR2 is SYDVKM in the germline V gene. V gave up 2 bases and J gave up 9 bases, with 14 bases separating them. The CDR3 spans 14 residues. CDR3: CASSLTQGDGIQYF. Written as DNA, the CDR3 is TGTGCCAGCAGTTTAACCCAGGGTGATGGCATTCAGTACTTC.

In its sample, this clonotype was seen many times. The rearrangement joins TRBV12-3 or TRBV12-4 to TRBJ2-7; D might be TRBD2 (6 bases). The germline V and J ends were trimmed by 5 bases and 5 bases, with 16 bases remaining between them. This CDR3 spans 14 amino acids. For the CDR3, the DNA is TGTGCCAGCAGTACCACGACTAGTCCCCACGAGCAGTACTTC. Translating gives CASSTTTSPHEQYF.

This clonotype was picked up many times. The chain links TRBV6-5 to TRBJ1-5, with D perhaps matching TRBD1 (6 bases). The germline gives CDR1 MNHEY, CDR2 SVGAGI. Trimming stripped 10 bases from V and 3 bases from J, with 13 bases between. The CDR3 runs to 13 residues. CDR3 residues: CATSRDNNQPQHF. The CDR3 coding sequence is TGTGCCACATCCAGGGACAACAATCAGCCCCAGCATTTT.

This clonotype came up many times. V gene TRBV19 combines with J gene TRBJ1-5; D is undetermined. CDR1 and CDR2 from the germline V gene are LNHDA and SQIVND (reference sequence). The CDR3 length is 13 residues. Deletions cut 3 bases from V and 5 bases from J, with 8 bases between. CDR3 sequence: CASSIRMDQPQHF. The CDR3 nucleotides read TGTGCCAGTAGTATCCGGATGGATCAGCCCCAGCATTTT.

Only a few counts were recorded for this clonotype. This sequence joins TRBV27 and TRBJ2-6; no definite D call. CDR1 and CDR2 from the germline V gene are MNHEY and SMNVEV (reference sequence). CDR3 length equals 17 residues. V lost 0 bases, J lost 0 bases, and 9 bases lay in between. The CDR3, as DNA: TGTGCCAGCAGTTTATCTGGCCGAAGCTCTGGGGCCAACGTCCTGACTTTC. Protein sequence: CASSLSGRSSGANVLTF.

This clonotype showed up many times. V and J are TRBV5-5 and TRBJ2-5; TRBD1 is a possible D gene (5 bases). V was shortened by 0 bases and J by 7 bases, with 16 bases between the two germline ends. In germline, CDR1 is SGHKS, CDR2 YYEKEE (reference sequence). CDR3 length: 15 residues. The CDR3 protein is CASSLAQHTQGTQYF. The CDR3 region has the DNA TGTGCCAGCAGCTTGGCCCAGCATACCCAGGGGACCCAGTACTTC.

CDR3 sequence reads: CASREQGGRDNEQFF. The CDR3 coding sequence is TGTGCCAGCAGAGAACAGGGCGGGAGGGACAATGAGCAGTTCTTC. This sequence joins TRBV6-1 and TRBJ2-1; 9 bases line up with TRBD2. The V and J ends lost 6 bases and 5 bases, in that order; junction bases with no gene match: 8. The CDR3 consists of 15 residues. The germline gives CDR1 MNHNS, CDR2 SASEGT.

This clonotype showed up many times. The chain combines TRBV4-1 with TRBJ1-2; TRBD1 matches 8 bases. In germline, CDR1 is MGHRA, CDR2 YSYEKL. The J segment lost 4 bases and the V segment lost 0 bases, leaving 10 bases of the junction unmatched. The CDR3 covers 17 residues. CDR3 amino acids: CASSQDSSRTGFYGYTF. Here the CDR3 DNA reads TGCGCCAGCAGCCAAGATAGTTCCAGGACAGGGTTCTATGGCTACACCTTC.

This clonotype was seen more than once but under ten times. The rearrangement links TRBV10-3 to TRBJ2-3; 11 bases are a match to TRBD2. CDR1 and CDR2 from the germline V gene are ENHRY and SYGVKD. This CDR3 has 14 amino acids. Trimming took 6 bases from V and 3 from J; bases not matched to a gene: 2. The CDR3 reads CAIRLAGETDTQYF. CDR3 coding DNA: TGTGCCATCAGACTAGCGGGGGAGACAGATACGCAGTATTTT.

This clonotype showed up many times. The chain combines TRBV20-1 with TRBJ1-2; D uncertain. The CDR3 consists of 15 residues. The V and J ends lost 0 bases and 6 bases respectively, with 17 bases between them. CDR1 and CDR2 from the germline V gene are DFQATT and SNEGSKA (reference sequence). The CDR3 DNA is TGCAGTGCTAGAGATCCGTGGAGGGAACTACATGGCTACACCTTC. This gives the protein CSARDPWRELHGYTF.

This sequence joins TRBV12-3 or TRBV12-4 and TRBJ2-2; D uncertain. V lost 1 base and J lost 6, with 12 bases in between. The CDR3 has 15 amino acids. In DNA, the CDR3 is TGTGCCAGCAGTTTAGGCAGATCTAACGCCGGGGAGCTGTTTTTT. As protein: CASSLGRSNAGELFF.

The chain combines TRBV3-1 with TRBJ2-7; D remains ambiguous. Germline CDR1 LGHDT, CDR2 YNNKEL (reference sequence). The CDR3 totals 11 residues. Trimming cost V 0 bases and J 5 bases, with 2 bases left between them. The CDR3 DNA sequence: TGTGCCAGCAGCCAAGACAACGAGCAGTACTTC. Amino acids: CASSQDNEQYF.